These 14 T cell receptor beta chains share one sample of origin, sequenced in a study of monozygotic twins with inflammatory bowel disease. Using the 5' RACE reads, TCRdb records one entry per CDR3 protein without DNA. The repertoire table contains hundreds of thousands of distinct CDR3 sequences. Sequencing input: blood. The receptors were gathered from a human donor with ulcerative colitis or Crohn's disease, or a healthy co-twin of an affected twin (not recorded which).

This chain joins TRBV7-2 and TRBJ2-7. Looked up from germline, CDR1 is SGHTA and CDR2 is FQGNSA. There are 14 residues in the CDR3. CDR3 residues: CASSLNHRSREQYF.

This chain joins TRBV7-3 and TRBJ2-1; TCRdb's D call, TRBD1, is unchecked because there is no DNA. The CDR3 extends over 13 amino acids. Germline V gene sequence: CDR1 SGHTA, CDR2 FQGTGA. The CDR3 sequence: CASSYTGSNEQFF.

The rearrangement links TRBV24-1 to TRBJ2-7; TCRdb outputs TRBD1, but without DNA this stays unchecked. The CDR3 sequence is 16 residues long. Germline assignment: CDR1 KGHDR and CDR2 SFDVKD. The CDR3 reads CATSDTTGKEIHEQYF.

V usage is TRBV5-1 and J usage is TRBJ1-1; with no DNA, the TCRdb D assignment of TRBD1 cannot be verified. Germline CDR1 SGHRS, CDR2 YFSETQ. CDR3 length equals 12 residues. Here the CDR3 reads CASSLTGLWVRF.

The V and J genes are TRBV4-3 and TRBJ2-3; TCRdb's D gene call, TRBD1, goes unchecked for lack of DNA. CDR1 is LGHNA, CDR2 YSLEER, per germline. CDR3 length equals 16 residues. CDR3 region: CASSLSGQEVTDTQYF.

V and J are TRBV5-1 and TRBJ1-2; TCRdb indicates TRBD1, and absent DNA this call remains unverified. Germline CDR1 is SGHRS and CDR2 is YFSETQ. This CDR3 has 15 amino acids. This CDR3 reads CASSFGTGGDYGYTF.

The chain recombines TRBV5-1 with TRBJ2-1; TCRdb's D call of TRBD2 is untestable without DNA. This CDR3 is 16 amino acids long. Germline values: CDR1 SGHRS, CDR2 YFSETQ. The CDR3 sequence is CASSLEPAGGLDEQFF.

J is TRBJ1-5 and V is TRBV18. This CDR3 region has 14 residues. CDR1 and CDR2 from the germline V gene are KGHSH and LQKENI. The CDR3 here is CASSPQMDLQPQHF.

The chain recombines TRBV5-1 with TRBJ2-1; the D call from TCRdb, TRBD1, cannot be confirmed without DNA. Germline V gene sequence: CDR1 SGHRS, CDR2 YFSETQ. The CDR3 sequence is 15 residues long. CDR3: CASSPRRGEYNEQFF.

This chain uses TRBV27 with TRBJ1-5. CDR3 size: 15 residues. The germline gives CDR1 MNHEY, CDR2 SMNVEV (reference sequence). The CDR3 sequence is CASRPLLEVIQPQHF.

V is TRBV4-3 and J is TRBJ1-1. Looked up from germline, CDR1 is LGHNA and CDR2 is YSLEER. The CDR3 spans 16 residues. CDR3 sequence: CASSTRQWSVNTEALF.

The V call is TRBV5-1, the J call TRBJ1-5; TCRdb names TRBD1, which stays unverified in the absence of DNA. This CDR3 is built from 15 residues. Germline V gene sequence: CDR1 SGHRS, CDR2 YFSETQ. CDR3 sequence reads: CASSPTHGANQPQHF. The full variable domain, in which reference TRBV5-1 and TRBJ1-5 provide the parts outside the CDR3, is KAGVTQTPRYLIKTRGQQVTLSCSPISGHRSVSWYQQTPGQGLQFLFEYFSETQRNKGNFPGRFSGRQFSNSRSEMNVSTLELGDSALYLCASSPTHGANQPQHFGDGTRLSIL.

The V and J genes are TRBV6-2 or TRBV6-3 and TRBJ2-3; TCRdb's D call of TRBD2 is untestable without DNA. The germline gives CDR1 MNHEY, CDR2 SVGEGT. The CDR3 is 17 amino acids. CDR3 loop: CASRSNLAGGPADTQYF.

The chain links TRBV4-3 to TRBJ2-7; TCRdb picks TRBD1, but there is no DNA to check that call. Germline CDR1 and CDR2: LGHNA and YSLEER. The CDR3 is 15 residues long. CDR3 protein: CASSQERGSSYEQYF.